This T cell receptor (beta chain) was retrieved from a study of blood T cell repertoires in COVID-19. This CDR3 is built from 15 residues. Germline CDR1 is SGHNT and CDR2 is YYREEE (reference sequence). V trimming: 4 bases; J trimming: 0 bases; junction bases outside the gene matches: 3. Symptom resolution, clearance, or two negative PCRs marked the recovered donors of Cohort 3. Method: immunoSEQ multiplex PCR; TCRdb's copy keeps in-frame clones and lacks some. This sample has fewer than 400,000 clones, with around 87% found just once. V gene TRBV5-4 combines with J gene TRBJ2-1, with 8 bases aligning to TRBD2. Sequenced sample: PBMCs or T cells enriched from blood (not recorded which). The TCR sequence derives from a woman between 50 and 59 years old who had recovered from COVID-19. The chain's CDR3 is CASSAGTSSYNEQFF. The CDR3, as DNA: TGTGCCAGCAGCGCCGGGACTAGCTCCTACAATGAGCAGTTCTTC.